Shown below are 17 T cell receptor beta chains from a single sample sequenced in a study of T-cell memory formation after mild COVID-19. Each CDR3 protein is one row after TCRdb ran MiXCR on the 5' RACE reads. The sample has about 310,000 distinct CDR3 sequences, approximately 15% seen once. Sequencing was done on a sample of PBMCs or a T cell subset sorted from them (not recorded which). The receptor source for this set is a man younger than 30 who had mild COVID-19 (a few samples of this study predate the infection). Cell type and time point are not known.

This clonotype was recorded a few times. The chain recombines TRBV7-2 with TRBJ1-1; no clear D gene. Germline lookup yields CDR1 SGHTA and CDR2 FQGNSA. Trimming pared 5 bases from V and 7 bases from J, leaving 11 bases between. CDR3 size: 12 residues. Written as DNA, the CDR3 is TGTGCCAGCAGCCGCAGGACGGATGAAGCTTTCTTT. Encoded protein: CASSRRTDEAFF.

This chain links TRBV9 with TRBJ1-2; 7 nucleotides match TRBD1. J gave up 8 bases and V 3 bases, and 4 bases lay outside the gene matches. The CDR3 has 12 residues. CDR1 and CDR2 (germline): SGDLS, YYNGEE. The CDR3 DNA sequence: TGTGCCAGCAGCGCGACAGGGCAAGGCTACACCTTC. It yields the protein CASSATGQGYTF.

V is TRBV30 and J is TRBJ1-1, with D perhaps TRBD1 (6 bases). Per germline, CDR1 GTSNPN and CDR2 SVGIG (reference sequence). V lost 2 bases and J 1 base, leaving 14 bases between the germline ends. The CDR3 sequence is 15 residues long. The CDR3, as DNA: TGTGCCTGGAGTCCGATAGACAGGCCGAACACTGAAGCTTTCTTT. Its translation is CAWSPIDRPNTEAFF.

This clonotype has a single count. The chain joins TRBV3-1 to TRBJ2-5; D is tentatively TRBD1 or TRBD2 (5 bases each). The V end lost 4 bases, the J end lost 5 bases, and 20 bases lay between the germline ends. The CDR3 runs 16 residues. Germline values: CDR1 LGHDT, CDR2 YNNKEL (reference sequence). The CDR3 coding sequence is TGTGCCAGCAGCCCAGGGCTCGAGGGTTCGGGGGAGACCCAGTACTTC. It encodes CASSPGLEGSGETQYF.

This clonotype has more than one count but fewer than ten. The chain recombines TRBV5-5 with TRBJ2-1; D perhaps matches TRBD1 (6 bases). With 0 bases removed from V and 4 bases from J, the gap between germline ends came to 11 bases. The CDR3 extends over 15 amino acids. Germline V lookup: CDR1 SGHKS, CDR2 YYEKEE (reference sequence). In DNA form, the CDR3 reads TGTGCCAGCAGCTTGGCCGGACAGCCATACAATGAGCAGTTCTTC. Translated, it gives CASSLAGQPYNEQFF.

This clonotype came up a few times. The V call is TRBV9, the J call TRBJ1-1; D not resolved. Trimming removed 2 bases from V and 4 bases from J, with 12 bases in between. Germline V CDR1 and CDR2: SGDLS, YYNGEE. The CDR3 extends over 14 amino acids. CDR3 in amino acids: CASSVGSGTTEAFF. For the CDR3, the DNA is TGTGCCAGCAGCGTGGGGTCAGGAACCACTGAAGCTTTCTTT.

The chain recombines TRBV5-6 with TRBJ2-5, with D perhaps matching TRBD1 or TRBD2 (5 bases each). The V end was cut by 4 bases, the J end by 5 bases, with 12 bases between. Germline CDR1 is SGHDT and CDR2 is YYEEEE. CDR3 length equals 13 residues. DNA for the CDR3: TGTGCCAGCAGCCGCCGGGGCATGGAGACCCAGTACTTC. Translating gives CASSRRGMETQYF. Full variable domain (missing parts from reference TRBV5-6 and TRBJ2-5): DAGVTQSPTHLIKTRGQQVTLRCSPKSGHDTVSWYQQALGQGPQFIFQYYEEEERQRGNFPDRFSGHQFPNYSSELNVNALLLGDSALYLCASSRRGMETQYFGPGTRLLVL.

The genes are TRBV30 and TRBJ1-1; D gene unclear. This CDR3 is 12 amino acids long. The V gene lost 8 bases and the J gene lost 3 bases, with 13 bases spanning the gap. Germline loops: CDR1 GTSNPN, CDR2 SVGIG (reference sequence). CDR3 sequence reads: CARSRVDTEAFF. DNA of the CDR3: TGTGCCCGCTCTCGCGTTGACACTGAAGCTTTCTTT.

This clonotype has at least ten counts. V gene TRBV7-2 combines with J gene TRBJ1-1; D gene ambiguous. The V end lost 1 base, the J end lost 1 base, and 10 bases lay between the germline ends. Germline CDR1 and CDR2: SGHTA and FQGNSA. The CDR3 has 15 residues. The CDR3, as DNA: TGTGCCAGCAGCTTAGTATTCGCGCCGAACACTGAAGCTTTCTTT. This translates into CASSLVFAPNTEAFF.

This sequence joins TRBV12-3 or TRBV12-4 and TRBJ2-4; D possibly corresponds to TRBD1 (5 bases). V was cut by 6 bases and J by 2 bases, with 11 bases left in between. This CDR3 contains 14 residues. The CDR3 is CASRIGQPKNIQYF. In DNA, the CDR3 is TGTGCCAGCAGAATTGGACAACCCAAAAACATTCAGTACTTC.

This clonotype occurred a few times. At one of its ends the junction is not consistent with the germline gene, which may arise from a read error. The chain uses TRBV7-7 and TRBJ2-1; D might be TRBD2 (6 bases). The V gene's germline CDR1 is SSHAT and CDR2 FNYEAQ (reference sequence). The CDR3 covers 14 residues. This CDR3 reads CASSLVAGTNEQFF. Written as DNA, the CDR3 is TGTGCTAGCAGCTTAGTGGCGGGGACCAATGAGCAGTTCTTC.

Many counts were recorded for this clonotype. V is TRBV6-2 or TRBV6-3 and J is TRBJ2-5; 7 bases map to TRBD2. Germline V gives CDR1 MNHEY, CDR2 SVGEGT. The ends lost 2 bases at V and 4 bases at J; junction bases unmatched: 4. The CDR3 has 14 amino acids. The CDR3 loop is CASSYEGGVETQYF. The CDR3 coding sequence is TGTGCCAGCAGTTACGAGGGAGGGGTAGAGACCCAGTACTTC.

This sequence joins TRBV18 and TRBJ2-7; 7 nucleotides align to TRBD1. In germline, CDR1 is KGHSH, CDR2 LQKENI. CDR3 length: 14 amino acids. V trimming: 4 bases; J trimming: 4 bases; junction bases outside the gene matches: 7. CDR3: CASSHLDRHYEQYF. In DNA form, the CDR3 reads TGTGCCAGCTCACACTTGGACAGGCATTACGAGCAGTACTTC.

In this sample, this clonotype turned up many times. This chain uses TRBV28 with TRBJ2-5; tentative D call: TRBD1 (5 bases). Germline loops: CDR1 MDHEN, CDR2 SYDVKM. The length of the CDR3 is 12 residues. Trimming took 10 bases from V and 4 from J, leaving 13 bases between them. The CDR3 DNA reads TGTGCCACCCGGCAGGGCAGAGAGACCCAGTACTTC. Translated, it gives CATRQGRETQYF.

In its sample, this clonotype was seen a few times. This rearrangement joins TRBV6-5 to TRBJ1-2, with 9 bases aligning to TRBD1. The V and J ends lost 3 bases and 2 bases, in that order; junction bases with no gene match: 1. The CDR3 covers 14 residues. Germline V gives CDR1 MNHEY, CDR2 SVGAGI. CDR3 protein: CASSYGTGNYGYTF. The CDR3 region has the DNA TGTGCCAGCAGTTATGGGACAGGGAACTATGGCTACACCTTC.

This clonotype has only a few counts. This chain joins TRBV20-1 and TRBJ1-1; weak D call: TRBD1 (5 bases). Germline values: CDR1 DFQATT, CDR2 SNEGSKA (reference sequence). This CDR3 is 12 amino acids long. Trimming left V 7 bases short and J 4 bases short, with 13 bases between. The CDR3 coding sequence is TGCAGTGTCTCCCAGGGAGGCACTGAAGCTTTCTTT. This codes for CSVSQGGTEAFF.

The sample holds a few counts of this clonotype. The chain carries TRBV10-3 and TRBJ1-1, with D hard to call. The CDR3 extends over 15 amino acids. The germline CDR1 and CDR2 sequences are ENHRY and SYGVKD. V was clipped by 6 bases and J by 3 bases, with 17 bases between them. The CDR3 sequence: CAIRRVSGTDTEAFF. CDR3 in DNA: TGTGCCATCAGGAGGGTGTCGGGTACAGACACTGAAGCTTTCTTT.